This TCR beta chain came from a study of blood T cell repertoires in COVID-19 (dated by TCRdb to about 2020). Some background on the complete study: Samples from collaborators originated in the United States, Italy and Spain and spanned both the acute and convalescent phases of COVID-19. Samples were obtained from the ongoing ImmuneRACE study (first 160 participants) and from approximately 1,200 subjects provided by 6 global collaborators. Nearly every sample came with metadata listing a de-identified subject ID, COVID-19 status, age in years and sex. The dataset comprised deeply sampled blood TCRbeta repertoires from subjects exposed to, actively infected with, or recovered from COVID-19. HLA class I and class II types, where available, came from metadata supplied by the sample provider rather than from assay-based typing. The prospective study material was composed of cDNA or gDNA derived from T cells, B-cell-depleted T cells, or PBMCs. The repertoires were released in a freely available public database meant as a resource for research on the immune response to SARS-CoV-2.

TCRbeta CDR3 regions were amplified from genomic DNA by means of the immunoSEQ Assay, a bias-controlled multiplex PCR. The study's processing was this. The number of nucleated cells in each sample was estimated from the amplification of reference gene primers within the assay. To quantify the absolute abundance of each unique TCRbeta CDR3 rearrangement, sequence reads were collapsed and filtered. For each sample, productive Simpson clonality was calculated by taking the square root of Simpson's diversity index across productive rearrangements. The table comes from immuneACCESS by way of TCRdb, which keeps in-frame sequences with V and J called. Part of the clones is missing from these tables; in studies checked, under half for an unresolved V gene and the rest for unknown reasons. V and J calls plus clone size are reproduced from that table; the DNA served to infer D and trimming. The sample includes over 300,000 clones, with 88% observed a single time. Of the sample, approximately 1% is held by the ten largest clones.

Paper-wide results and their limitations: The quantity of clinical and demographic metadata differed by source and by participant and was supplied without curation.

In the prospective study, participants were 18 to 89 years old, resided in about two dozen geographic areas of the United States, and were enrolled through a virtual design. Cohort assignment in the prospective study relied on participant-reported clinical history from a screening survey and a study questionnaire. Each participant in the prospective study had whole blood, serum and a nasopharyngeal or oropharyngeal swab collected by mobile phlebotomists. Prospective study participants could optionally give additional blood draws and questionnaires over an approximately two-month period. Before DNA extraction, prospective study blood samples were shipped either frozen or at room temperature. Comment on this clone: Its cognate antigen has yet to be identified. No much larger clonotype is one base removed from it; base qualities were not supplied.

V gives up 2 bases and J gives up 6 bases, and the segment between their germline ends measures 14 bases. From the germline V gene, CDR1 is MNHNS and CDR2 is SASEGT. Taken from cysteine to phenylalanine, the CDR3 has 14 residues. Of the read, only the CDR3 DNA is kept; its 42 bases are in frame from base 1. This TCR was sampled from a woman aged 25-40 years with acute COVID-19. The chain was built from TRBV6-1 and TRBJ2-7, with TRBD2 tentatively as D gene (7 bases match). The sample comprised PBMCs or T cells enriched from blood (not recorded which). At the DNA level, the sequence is TGTGCCAGCAGTGAACGGGGGGCACGGAGCGAGCAGTACTTC. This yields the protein CASSERGARSEQYF.